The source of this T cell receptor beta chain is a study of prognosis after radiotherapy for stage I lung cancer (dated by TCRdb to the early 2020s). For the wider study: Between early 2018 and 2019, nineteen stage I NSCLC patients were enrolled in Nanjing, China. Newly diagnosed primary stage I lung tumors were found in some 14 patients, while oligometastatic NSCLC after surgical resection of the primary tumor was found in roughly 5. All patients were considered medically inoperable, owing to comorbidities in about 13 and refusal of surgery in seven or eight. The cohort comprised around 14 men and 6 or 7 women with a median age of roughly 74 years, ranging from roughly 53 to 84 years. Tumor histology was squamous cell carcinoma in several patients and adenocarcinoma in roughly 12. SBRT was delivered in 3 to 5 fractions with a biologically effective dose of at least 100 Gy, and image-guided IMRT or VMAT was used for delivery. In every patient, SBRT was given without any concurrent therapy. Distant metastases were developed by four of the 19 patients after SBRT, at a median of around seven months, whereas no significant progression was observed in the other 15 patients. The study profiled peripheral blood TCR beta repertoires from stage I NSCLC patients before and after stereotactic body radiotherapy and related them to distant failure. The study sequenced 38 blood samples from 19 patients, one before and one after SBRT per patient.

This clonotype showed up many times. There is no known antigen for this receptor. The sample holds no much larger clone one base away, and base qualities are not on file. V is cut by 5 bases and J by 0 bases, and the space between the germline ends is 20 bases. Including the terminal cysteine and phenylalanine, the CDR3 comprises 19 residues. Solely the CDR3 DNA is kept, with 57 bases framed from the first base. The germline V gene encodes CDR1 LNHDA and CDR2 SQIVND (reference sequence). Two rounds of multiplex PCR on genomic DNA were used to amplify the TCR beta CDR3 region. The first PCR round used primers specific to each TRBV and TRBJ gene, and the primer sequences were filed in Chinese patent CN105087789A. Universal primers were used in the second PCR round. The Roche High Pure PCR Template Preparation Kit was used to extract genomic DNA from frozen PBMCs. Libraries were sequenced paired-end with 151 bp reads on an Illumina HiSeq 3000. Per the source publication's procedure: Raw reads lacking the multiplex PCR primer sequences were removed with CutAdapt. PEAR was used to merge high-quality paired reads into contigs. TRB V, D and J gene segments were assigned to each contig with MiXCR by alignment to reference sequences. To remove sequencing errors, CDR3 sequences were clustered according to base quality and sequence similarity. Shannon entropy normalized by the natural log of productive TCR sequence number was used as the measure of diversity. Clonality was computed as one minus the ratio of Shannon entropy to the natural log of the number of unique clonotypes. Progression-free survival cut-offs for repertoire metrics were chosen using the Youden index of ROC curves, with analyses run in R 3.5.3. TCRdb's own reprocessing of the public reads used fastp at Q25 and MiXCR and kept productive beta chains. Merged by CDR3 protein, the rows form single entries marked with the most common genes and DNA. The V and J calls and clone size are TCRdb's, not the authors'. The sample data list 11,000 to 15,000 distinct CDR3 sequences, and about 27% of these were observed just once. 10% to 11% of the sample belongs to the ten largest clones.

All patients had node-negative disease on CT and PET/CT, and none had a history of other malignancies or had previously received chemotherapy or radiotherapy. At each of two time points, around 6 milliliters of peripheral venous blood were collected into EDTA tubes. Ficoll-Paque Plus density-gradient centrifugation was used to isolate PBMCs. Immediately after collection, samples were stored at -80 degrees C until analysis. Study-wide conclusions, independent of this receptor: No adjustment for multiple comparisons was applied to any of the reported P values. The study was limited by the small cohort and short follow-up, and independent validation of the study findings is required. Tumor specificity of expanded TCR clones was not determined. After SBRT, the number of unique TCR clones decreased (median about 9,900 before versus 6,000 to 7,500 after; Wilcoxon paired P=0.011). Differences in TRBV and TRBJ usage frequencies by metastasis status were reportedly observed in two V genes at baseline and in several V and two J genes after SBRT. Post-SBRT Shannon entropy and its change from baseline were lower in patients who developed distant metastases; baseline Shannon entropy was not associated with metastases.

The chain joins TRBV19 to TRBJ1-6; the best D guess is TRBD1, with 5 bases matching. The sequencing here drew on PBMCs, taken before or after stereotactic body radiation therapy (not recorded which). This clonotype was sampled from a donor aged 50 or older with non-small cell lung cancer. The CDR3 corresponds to CASSCQLVGGSSYNSPLHF. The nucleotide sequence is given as TGTGCCAGTAGTTGTCAGTTGGTGGGGGGGAGCTCCTATAATTCACCCCTCCACTTT.